This entry is about one T cell receptor (beta chain). The target antigen is unknown. This entry is derived from a study of blood T cells in healthy people across ages. Overall study findings and caveats: Total diversity from one million sequenced T cells was likely underestimated.

Aged about 6 to 90, donors were systemically healthy Caucasians from Russia. For the second PCR, which ran for 7 to 11 cycles, a sample-barcoded 5' primer and a J-beta primer mix were used. Sequencing of every sample gave 3 million or more CDR3-containing paired-end reads. MiXCR, run by TCRdb on the 5' RACE reads, gives a single entry per CDR3 protein. The table has around 280,000 distinct CDR3 sequences, less than 30% seen once. V lost 3 bases to trimming and J lost 7 bases, with 11 bases between them. Germline V gene data show CDR1 as MDHEN and CDR2 as SYDVKM. CDR3 length: 13 residues. Material: blood. The sequence derives from a woman in her seventies in good health. This chain uses TRBV28 with TRBJ2-3, with D maybe TRBD2 (5 bases). For the CDR3, the DNA is TGTGCCAGCAGTTTCAGTGAGGGCTATACGCAGTATTTT. The encoded protein is CASSFSEGYTQYF.